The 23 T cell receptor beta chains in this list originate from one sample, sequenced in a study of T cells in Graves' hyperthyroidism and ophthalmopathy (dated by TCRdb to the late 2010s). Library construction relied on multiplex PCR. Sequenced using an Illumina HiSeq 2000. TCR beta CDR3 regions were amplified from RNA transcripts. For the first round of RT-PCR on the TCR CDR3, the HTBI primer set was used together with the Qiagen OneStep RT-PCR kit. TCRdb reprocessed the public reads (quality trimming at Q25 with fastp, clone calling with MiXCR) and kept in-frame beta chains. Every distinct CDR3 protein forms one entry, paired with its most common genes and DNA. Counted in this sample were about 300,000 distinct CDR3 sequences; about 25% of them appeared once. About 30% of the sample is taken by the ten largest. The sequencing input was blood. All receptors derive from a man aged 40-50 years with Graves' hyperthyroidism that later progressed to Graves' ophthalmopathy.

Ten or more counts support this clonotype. CDR3 loop: CASSLRTGVFYEQYF. For the CDR3, the DNA is TGTGCCAGCAGTCTCCGGACAGGAGTATTCTACGAGCAGTACTTC. The chain uses TRBV6-1 and TRBJ2-7; 7 nucleotides align to TRBD1. With V trimmed by 5 bases and J by 3 bases, 10 bases remained unmatched. In germline, CDR1 is MNHNS, CDR2 SASEGT. The CDR3 is 15 amino acids.

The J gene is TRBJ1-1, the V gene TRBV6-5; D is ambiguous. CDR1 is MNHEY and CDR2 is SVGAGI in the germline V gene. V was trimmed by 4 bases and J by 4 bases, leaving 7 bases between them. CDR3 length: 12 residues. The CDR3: CASSWVSTEAFF. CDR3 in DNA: TGTGCCAGCAGTTGGGTGAGCACTGAAGCTTTCTTT.

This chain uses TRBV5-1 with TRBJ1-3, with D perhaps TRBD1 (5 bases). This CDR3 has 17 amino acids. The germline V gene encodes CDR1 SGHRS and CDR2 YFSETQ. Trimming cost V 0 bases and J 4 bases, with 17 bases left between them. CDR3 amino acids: CASSLAAAGTRGNTIYF. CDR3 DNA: TGCGCCAGCAGCTTGGCCGCTGCGGGGACGCGAGGAAACACCATATATTTT.

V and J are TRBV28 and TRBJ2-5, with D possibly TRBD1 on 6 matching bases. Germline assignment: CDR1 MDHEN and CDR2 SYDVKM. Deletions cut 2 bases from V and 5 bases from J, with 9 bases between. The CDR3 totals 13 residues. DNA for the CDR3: TGTGCCAGCAGTTTAACAGGGATGGAGACCCAGTACTTC. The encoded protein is CASSLTGMETQYF.

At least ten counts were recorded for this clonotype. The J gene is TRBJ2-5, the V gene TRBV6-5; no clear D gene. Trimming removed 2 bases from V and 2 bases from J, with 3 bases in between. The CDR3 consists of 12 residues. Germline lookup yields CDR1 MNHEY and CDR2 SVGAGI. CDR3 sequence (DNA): TGTGCCAGCAGTTACGGACAAGAGACCCAGTACTTC. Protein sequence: CASSYGQETQYF.

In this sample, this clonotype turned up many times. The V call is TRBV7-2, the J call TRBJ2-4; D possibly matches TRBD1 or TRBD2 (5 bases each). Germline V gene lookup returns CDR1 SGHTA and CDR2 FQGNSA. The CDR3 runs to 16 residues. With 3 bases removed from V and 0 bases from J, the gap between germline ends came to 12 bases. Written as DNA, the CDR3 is TGTGCCAGCAGCTTCGGGGCCTACTTAGCCAAAAACATTCAGTACTTC. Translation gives CASSFGAYLAKNIQYF.

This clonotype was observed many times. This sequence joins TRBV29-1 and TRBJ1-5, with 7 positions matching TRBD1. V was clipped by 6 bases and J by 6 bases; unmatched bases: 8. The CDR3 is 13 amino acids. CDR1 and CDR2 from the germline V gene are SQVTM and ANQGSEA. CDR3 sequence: CSVGDSLGQPQHF. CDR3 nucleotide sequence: TGCAGCGTCGGGGACAGTCTCGGTCAGCCCCAGCATTTT.

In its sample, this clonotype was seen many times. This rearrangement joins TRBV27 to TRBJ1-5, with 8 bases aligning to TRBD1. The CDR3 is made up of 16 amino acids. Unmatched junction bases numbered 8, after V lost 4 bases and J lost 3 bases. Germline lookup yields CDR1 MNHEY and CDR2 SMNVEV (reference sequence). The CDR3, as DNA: TGTGCCAGCAGTTCGACAGGGGATGGGAACAATCAGCCCCAGCATTTT. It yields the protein CASSSTGDGNNQPQHF.

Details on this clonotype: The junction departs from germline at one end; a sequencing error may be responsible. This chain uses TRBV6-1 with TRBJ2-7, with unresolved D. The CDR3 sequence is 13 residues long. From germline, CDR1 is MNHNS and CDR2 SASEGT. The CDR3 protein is CASTRPLSYEQYF. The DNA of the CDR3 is TGTGCCAGCACACGACCTTTATCCTACGAACAGTACTTC.

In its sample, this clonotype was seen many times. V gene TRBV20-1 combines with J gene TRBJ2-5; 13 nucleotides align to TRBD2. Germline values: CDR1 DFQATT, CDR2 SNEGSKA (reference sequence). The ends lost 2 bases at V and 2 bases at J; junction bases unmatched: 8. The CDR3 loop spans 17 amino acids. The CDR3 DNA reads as TGCAGTGCTAGATCCCCGGGACTAGCGGGATCTCAAGAGACCCAGTACTTC. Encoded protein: CSARSPGLAGSQETQYF.

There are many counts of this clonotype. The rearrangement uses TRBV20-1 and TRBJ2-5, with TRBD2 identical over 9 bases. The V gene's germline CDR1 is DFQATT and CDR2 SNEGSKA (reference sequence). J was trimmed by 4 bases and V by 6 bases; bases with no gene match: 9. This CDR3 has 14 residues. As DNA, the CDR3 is TGCAGTGCAAGTAGCGGGAGAGTAGGAGAGACCCAGTACTTC. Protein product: CSASSGRVGETQYF.

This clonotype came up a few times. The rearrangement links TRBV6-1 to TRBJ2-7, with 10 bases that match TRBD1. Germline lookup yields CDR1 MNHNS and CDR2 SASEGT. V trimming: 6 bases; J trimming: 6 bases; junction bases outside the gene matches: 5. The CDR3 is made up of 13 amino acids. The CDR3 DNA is TGTGCCAGCAGGAGACAGGGGGCAGGCGAGCAGTACTTC. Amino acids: CASRRQGAGEQYF.

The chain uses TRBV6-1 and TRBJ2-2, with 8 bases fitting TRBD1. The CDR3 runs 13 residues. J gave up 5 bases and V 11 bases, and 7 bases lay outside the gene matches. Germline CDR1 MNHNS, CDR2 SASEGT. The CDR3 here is CACRTGTTGELFF. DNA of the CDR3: TGTGCCTGCCGGACAGGGACTACCGGGGAGCTGTTTTTT.

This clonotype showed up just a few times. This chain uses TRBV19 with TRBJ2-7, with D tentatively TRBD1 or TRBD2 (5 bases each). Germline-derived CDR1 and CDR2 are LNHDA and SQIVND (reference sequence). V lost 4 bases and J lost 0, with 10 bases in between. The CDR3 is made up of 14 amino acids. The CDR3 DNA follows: TGTGCCAGTAGTAGAGAGGGGAGCTCCTACGAGCAGTACTTC. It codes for CASSREGSSYEQYF.

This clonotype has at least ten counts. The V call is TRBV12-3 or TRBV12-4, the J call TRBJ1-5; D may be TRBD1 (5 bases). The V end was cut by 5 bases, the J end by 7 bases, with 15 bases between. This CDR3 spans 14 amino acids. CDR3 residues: CASSRNRRLQPQHF. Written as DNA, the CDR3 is TGTGCCAGCAGTCGTAACAGGAGACTACAGCCCCAGCATTTT.

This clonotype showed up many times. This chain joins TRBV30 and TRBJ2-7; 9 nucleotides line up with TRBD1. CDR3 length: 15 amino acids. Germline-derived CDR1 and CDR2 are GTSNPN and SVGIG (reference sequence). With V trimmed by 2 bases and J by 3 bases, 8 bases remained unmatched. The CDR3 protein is CAWSTSRDRVYEQYF. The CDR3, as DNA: TGTGCCTGGAGTACTAGCCGGGACAGGGTCTACGAGCAGTACTTC. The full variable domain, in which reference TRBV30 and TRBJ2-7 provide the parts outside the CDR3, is SQTIHQWPATLVQPVGSPLSLECTVEGTSNPNLYWYRQAAGRGLQLLFYSVGIGQISSEVPQNLSASRPQDRQFILSSKKLLLSDSGFYLCAWSTSRDRVYEQYFGPGTRLTVT.

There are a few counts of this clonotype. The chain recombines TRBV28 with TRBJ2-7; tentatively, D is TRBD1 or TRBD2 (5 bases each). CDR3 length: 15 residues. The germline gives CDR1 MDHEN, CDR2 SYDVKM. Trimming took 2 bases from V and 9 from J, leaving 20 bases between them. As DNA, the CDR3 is TGTGCCAGCAGTTTAGTTTCGCCTCGGGGCGCAGGGCAGTACTTC. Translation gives CASSLVSPRGAGQYF.

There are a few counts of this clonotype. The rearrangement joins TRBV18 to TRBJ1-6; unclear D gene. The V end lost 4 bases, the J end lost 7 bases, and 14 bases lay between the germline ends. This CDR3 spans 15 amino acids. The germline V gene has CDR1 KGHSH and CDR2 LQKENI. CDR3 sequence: CASSLTGFENSPLHF. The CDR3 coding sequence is TGTGCCAGCTCACTAACGGGGTTTGAGAATTCACCCCTCCACTTT.

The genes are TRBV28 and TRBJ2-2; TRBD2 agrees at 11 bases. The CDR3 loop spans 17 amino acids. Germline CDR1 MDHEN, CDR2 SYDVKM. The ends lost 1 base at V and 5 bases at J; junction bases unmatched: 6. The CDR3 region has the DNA TGTGCCAGCAGTTTATCGGGACTAGCGGATGGGACCGGGGAGCTGTTTTTT. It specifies CASSLSGLADGTGELFF.

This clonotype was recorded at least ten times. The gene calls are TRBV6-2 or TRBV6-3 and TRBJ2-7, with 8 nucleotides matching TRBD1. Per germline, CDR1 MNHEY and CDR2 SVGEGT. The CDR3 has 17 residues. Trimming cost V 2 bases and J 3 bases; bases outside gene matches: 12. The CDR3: CASSYPQTGEINYEQYF. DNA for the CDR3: TGTGCCAGCAGTTACCCTCAGACAGGGGAGATTAACTACGAGCAGTACTTC.

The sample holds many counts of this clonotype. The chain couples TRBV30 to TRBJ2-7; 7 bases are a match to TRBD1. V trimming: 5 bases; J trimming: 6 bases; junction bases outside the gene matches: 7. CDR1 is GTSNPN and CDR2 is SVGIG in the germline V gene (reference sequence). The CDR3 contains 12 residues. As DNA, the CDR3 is TGTGCCTGGGGGGACAGCGAGAGCGAGCAGTACTTC. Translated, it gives CAWGDSESEQYF.

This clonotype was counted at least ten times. The DNA for the CDR3 is TGTGCCAGCAGCTATACAAGACCTGGCGGGACCATATATTTT. This gives the protein CASSYTRPGGTIYF. The chain uses TRBV13 and TRBJ1-3, with D uncertain. Germline CDR1 and CDR2: PRHDT and FYEKMQ (reference sequence). V was trimmed by 4 bases and J by 10 bases, leaving 17 bases between them. The CDR3 contains 14 residues.

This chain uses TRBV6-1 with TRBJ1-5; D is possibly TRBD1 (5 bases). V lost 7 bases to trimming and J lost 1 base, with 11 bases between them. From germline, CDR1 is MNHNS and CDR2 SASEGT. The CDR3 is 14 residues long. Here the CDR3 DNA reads TGTGCCAGCATGGGGGTTTTGAGCAATCAGCCCCAGCATTTT. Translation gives CASMGVLSNQPQHF.